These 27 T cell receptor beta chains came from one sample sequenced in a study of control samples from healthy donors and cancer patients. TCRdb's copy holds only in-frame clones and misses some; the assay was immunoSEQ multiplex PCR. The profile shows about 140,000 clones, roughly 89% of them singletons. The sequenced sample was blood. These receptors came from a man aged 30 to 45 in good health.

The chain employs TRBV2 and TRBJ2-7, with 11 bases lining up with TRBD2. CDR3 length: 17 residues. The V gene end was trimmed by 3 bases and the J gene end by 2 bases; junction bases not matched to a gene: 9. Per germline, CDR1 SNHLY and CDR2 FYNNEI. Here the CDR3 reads CASSDVSGRALTYEQYF. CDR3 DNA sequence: TGTGCCAGCAGTGATGTTAGCGGGAGGGCCCTTACCTACGAGCAGTACTTC.

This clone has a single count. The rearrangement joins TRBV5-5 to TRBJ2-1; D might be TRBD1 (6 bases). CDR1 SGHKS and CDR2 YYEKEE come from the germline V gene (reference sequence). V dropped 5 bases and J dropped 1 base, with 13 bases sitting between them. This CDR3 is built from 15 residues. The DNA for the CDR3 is TGTGCCAGCAGTTACAGGGTAGTGTCCTACAATGAGCAGTTCTTC. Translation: CASSYRVVSYNEQFF.

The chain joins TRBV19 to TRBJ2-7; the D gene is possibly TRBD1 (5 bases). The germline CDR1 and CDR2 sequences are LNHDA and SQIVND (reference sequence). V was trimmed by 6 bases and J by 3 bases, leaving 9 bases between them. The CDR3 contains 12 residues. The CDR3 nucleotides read TGTGCCAGTAGCAGGGCCGACTACGAGCAGTACTTC. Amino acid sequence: CASSRADYEQYF. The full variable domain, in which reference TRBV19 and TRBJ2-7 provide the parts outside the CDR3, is DGGITQSPKYLFRKEGQNVTLSCEQNLNHDAMYWYRQDPGQGLRLIYYSQIVNDFQKGDIAEGYSVSREKKESFPLTVTSAQKNPTAFYLCASSRADYEQYFGPGTRLTVT.

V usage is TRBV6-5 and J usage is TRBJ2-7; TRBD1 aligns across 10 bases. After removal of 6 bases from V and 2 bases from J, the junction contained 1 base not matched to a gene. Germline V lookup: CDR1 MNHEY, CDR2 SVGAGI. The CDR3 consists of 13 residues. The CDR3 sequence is CASRGTGAYEQYF. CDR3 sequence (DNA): TGTGCCAGCAGGGGGACAGGGGCCTACGAGCAGTACTTC.

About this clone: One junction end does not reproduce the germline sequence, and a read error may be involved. The CDR3 DNA is TGTGCCAGCAGTGACTCCAGGGGTCAGCCCCAGCATTTT. As protein: CASSDSRGQPQHF. The chain carries TRBV6-2 or TRBV6-3 and TRBJ1-5; D is possibly TRBD1 (6 bases). The V gene's germline CDR1 is MNHEY and CDR2 SVGEGT. The CDR3 length is 13 residues.

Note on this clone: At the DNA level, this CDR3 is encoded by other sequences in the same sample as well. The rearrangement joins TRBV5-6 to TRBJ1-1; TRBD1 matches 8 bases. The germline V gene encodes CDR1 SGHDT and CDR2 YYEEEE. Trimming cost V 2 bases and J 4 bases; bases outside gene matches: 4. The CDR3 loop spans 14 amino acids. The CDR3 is CASSFDRGGTEAFF. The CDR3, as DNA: TGTGCCAGCAGCTTCGACAGGGGTGGCACTGAAGCTTTCTTT.

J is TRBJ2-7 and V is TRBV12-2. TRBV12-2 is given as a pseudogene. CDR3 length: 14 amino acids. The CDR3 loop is CASRLVSHLYEQYF. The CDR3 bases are TGTGCAAGTCGCTTAGTCAGCCATCTCTACGAGCAGTACTTC.

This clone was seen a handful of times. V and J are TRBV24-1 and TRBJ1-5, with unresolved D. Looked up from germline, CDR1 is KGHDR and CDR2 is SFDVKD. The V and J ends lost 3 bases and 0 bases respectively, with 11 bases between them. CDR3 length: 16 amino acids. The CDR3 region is CATSDLSGDSNQPQHF. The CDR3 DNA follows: TGTGCCACCAGTGATCTATCGGGAGATAGCAATCAGCCCCAGCATTTT.

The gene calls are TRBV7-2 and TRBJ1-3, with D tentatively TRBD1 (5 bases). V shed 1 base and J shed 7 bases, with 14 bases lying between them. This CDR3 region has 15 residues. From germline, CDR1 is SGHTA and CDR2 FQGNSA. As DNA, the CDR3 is TGTGCCAGCAGCTTAGGGCGCCCCCGGGGCAACACCATATATTTT. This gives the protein CASSLGRPRGNTIYF.

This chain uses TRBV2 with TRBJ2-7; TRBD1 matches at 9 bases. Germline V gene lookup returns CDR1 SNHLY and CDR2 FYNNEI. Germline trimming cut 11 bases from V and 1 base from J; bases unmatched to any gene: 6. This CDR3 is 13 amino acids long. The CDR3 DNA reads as TGTGCCGGGACAGGGCTCTATTCCTACGAGCAGTACTTC. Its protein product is CAGTGLYSYEQYF.

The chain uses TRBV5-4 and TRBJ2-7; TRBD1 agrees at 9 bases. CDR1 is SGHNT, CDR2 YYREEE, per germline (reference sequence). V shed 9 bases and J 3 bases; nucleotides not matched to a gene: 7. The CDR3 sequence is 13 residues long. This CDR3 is CAISRDRDYEQYF. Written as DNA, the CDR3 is TGTGCCATCTCTCGGGACAGGGACTACGAGCAGTACTTC. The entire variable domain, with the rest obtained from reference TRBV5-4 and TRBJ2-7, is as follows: ETGVTQSPTHLIKTRGQQVTLRCSSQSGHNTVSWYQQALGQGPQFIFQYYREEENGRGNFPPRFSGLQFPNYSSELNVNALELDDSALYLCAISRDRDYEQYFGPGTRLTVT.

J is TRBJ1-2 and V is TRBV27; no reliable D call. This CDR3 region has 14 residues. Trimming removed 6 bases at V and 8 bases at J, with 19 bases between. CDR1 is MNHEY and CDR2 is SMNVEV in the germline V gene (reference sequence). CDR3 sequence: CASSDGPPAGGYTF. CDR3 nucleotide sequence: TGTGCCAGCAGCGACGGGCCCCCCGCTGGCGGCTACACCTTC.

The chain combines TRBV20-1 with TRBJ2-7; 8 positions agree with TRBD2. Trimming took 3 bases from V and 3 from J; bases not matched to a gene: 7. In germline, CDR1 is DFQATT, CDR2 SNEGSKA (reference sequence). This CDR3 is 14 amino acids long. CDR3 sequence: CSASGLAGYYEQYF. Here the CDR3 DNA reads TGCAGTGCTAGTGGGCTAGCGGGCTACTACGAGCAGTACTTC.

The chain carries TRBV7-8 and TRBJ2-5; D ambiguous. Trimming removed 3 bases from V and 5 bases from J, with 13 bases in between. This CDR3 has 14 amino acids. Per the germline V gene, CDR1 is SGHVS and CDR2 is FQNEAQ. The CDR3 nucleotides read TGTGCCAGCAGCTTCACCCTTACTCGGGAGACCCAGTACTTC. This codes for CASSFTLTRETQYF.

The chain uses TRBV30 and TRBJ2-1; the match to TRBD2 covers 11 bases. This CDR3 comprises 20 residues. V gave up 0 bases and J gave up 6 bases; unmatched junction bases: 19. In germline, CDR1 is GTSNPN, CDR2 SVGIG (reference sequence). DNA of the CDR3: TGTGCCTGGAGTGTACAGAAAGGGGTTAGCGGGGGGGCATTTGTCAATGAGCAGTTCTTC. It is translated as CAWSVQKGVSGGAFVNEQFF.

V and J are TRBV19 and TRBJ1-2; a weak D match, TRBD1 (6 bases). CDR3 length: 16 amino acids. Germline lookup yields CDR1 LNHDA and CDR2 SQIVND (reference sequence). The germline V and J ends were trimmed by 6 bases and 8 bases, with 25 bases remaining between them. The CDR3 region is CASSPSGTRKRGGYTF. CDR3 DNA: TGTGCCAGTAGCCCATCCGGGACAAGGAAAAGAGGGGGCTACACCTTC.

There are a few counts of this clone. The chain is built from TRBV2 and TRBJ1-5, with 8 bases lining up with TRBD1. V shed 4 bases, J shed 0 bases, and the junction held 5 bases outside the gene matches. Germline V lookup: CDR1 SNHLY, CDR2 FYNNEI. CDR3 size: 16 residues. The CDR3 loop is CASSAQGADSNQPQHF. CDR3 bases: TGTGCCAGCAGTGCCCAGGGGGCCGATAGCAATCAGCCCCAGCATTTT.

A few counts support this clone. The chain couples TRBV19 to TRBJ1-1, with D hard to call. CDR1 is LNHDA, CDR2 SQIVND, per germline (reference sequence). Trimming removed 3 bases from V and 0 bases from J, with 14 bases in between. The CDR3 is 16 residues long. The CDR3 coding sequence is TGTGCCAGTAGTATGCGTATTGAGCTATTGAACACTGAAGCTTTCTTT. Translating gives CASSMRIELLNTEAFF. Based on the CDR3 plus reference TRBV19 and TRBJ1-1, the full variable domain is DGGITQSPKYLFRKEGQNVTLSCEQNLNHDAMYWYRQDPGQGLRLIYYSQIVNDFQKGDIAEGYSVSREKKESFPLTVTSAQKNPTAFYLCASSMRIELLNTEAFFGQGTRLTVV.

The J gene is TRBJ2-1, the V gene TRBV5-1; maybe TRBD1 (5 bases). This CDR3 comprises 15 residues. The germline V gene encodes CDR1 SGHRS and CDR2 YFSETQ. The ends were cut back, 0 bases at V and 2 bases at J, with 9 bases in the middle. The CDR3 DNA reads TGCGCCAGCAGCTTGGTCAGGGTTGCCTACAATGAGCAGTTCTTC. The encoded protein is CASSLVRVAYNEQFF.

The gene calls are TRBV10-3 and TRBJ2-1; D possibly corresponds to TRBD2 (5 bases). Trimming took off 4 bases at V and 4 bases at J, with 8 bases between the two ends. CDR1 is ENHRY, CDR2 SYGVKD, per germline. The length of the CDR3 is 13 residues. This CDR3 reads CAISGTAYNEQFF. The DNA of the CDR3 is TGTGCCATCAGTGGGACTGCTTACAATGAGCAGTTCTTC.

The CDR3 region is CASSFVGLGNTIYF. The CDR3 nucleotides read TGCGCCAGCAGCTTTGTGGGGTTAGGAAACACCATATATTTT. The chain couples TRBV5-1 to TRBJ1-3, with D uncertain. Trimming shortened V by 2 bases and J by 4 bases, and 10 bases separated the two germline ends. The germline V gene has CDR1 SGHRS and CDR2 YFSETQ. The CDR3 totals 14 residues.

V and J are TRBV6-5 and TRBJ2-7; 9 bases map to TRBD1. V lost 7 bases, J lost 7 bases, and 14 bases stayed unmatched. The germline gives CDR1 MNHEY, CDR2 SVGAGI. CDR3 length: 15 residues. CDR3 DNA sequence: TGTGCCAGCATCTCCCCGGGACAGGGCAGTCGGGAGCAGTACTTC. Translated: CASISPGQGSREQYF.

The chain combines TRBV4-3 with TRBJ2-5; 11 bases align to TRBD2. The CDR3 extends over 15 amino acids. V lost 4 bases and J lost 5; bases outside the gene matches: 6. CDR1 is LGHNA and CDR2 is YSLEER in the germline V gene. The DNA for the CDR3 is TGCGCCAGCAGCCTTTTGTTAGCGGGAGGGGAGACCCAGTACTTC. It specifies CASSLLLAGGETQYF.

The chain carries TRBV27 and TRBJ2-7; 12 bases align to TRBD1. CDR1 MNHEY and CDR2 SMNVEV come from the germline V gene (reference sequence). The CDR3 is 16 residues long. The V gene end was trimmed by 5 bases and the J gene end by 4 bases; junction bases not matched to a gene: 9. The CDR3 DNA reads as TGTGCCAGCAGTAAAACCGGGACAGGGGGCTGGTACGAGCAGTACTTC. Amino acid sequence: CASSKTGTGGWYEQYF.

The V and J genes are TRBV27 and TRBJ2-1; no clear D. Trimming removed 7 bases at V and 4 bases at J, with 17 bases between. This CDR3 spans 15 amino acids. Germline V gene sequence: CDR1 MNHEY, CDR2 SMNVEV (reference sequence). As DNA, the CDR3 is TGTGCCAGCACCGCCTTTCGGGCGCCTTACAATGAGCAGTTCTTC. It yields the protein CASTAFRAPYNEQFF.

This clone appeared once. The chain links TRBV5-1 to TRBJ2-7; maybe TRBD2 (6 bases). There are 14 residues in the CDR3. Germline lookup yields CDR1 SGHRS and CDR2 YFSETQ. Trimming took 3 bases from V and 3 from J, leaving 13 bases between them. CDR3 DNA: TGCGCCAGCAGCTCCCGGGACTCCAACTACGAGCAGTACTTC. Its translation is CASSSRDSNYEQYF.

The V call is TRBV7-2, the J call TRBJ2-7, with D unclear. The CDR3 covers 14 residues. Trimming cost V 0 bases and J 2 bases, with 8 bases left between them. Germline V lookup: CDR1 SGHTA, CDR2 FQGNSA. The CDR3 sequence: CASSLAEIPYEQYF. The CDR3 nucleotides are TGTGCCAGCAGCTTAGCAGAAATCCCCTACGAGCAGTACTTC.